Below are 25 T cell receptor beta chains sequenced from a single sample in a study of T cell repertoires in cytomegalovirus infection. MiXCR was run by TCRdb on the reads, yielding one entry per CDR3 protein. The table records around 260,000 distinct CDR3 sequences, roughly 23% of them present only once. Sequencing was carried out using PBMCs. These receptors were collected from a human donor in good health (CMV status not recorded). Some clones in this sample may be carry-over from other donors' samples.

The V call is TRBV29-1, the J call TRBJ2-3; 7 positions agree with TRBD2. V gave up 0 bases and J gave up 11 bases; unmatched junction bases: 5. Germline V gives CDR1 SQVTM, CDR2 ANQGSEA. The CDR3 extends over 12 amino acids. The CDR3 loop reads CSVEDPGEGQYF. The CDR3 DNA follows: TGCAGCGTTGAAGATCCGGGGGAGGGGCAGTATTTT.

The CDR3 loop reads CASETTGGLNTEAFF. CDR3 nucleotides: TGTGCCAGTGAAACAACAGGGGGCTTGAACACTGAAGCTTTCTTT. The rearrangement joins TRBV19 to TRBJ1-1, with 9 bases that match TRBD1. CDR1 is LNHDA and CDR2 is SQIVND in the germline V gene (reference sequence). This CDR3 is built from 15 residues. V lost 8 bases, J lost 0 bases, and 7 bases stayed unmatched.

This clonotype has a handful of counts. V and J are TRBV14 and TRBJ2-3; D is unclear. This CDR3 is built from 13 residues. V gave up 3 bases and J gave up 6 bases, with 10 bases separating them. Germline V CDR1 and CDR2: SGHDN, FVKESK. The DNA for the CDR3 is TGTGCCAGCAGCCACACGGCCGCCGATACGCAGTATTTT. Encoded protein: CASSHTAADTQYF.

This clonotype came up a few times. This sequence joins TRBV7-3 and TRBJ2-3; D ambiguous. The ends were cut back, 5 bases at V and 4 bases at J, with 13 bases in the middle. Germline CDR1 and CDR2: SGHTA and FQGTGA. The CDR3 consists of 14 residues. The CDR3 reads CASSLDRASDTQYF. In DNA form, the CDR3 reads TGTGCCAGCAGCCTCGACCGGGCATCAGATACGCAGTATTTT.

On this clonotype: One end of the junction varies from germline; a read error may be responsible. The J gene is TRBJ1-2, the V gene TRBV5-3, with D maybe TRBD1 (5 bases). TRBV5-3 is reported as an ORF; its role is uncertain. The CDR3 has 14 amino acids. The CDR3 nucleotides are TGTGCCAGCAGCTTGGCCGTCGGGGCGGATGGCTACACCTTC. Translated, it gives CASSLAVGADGYTF.

This clonotype was observed a few times. The chain carries TRBV2 and TRBJ1-1; D may be TRBD1 (6 bases). Germline V CDR1 and CDR2: SNHLY, FYNNEI. This CDR3 comprises 13 residues. V shed 3 bases and J shed 5 bases, with 10 bases lying between them. This chain's CDR3 is CASSDWGQTEAFF. Written as DNA, the CDR3 is TGTGCCAGCAGTGATTGGGGGCAGACTGAAGCTTTCTTT.

Many counts were recorded for this clonotype. V gene TRBV12-3 or TRBV12-4 combines with J gene TRBJ1-4; 10 bases map to TRBD1. The CDR3 has 14 residues. V shed 6 bases and J 9 bases; nucleotides not matched to a gene: 7. This chain's CDR3 is CASSPGQGNQKLFF. The CDR3 bases are TGTGCCAGCAGCCCGGGACAGGGGAACCAAAAACTGTTTTTT.

V and J are TRBV28 and TRBJ2-3; D remains unclear. The ends were cut back, 8 bases at V and 0 bases at J, with 15 bases in the middle. CDR1 and CDR2 from the germline V gene are MDHEN and SYDVKM. The CDR3 is made up of 15 amino acids. The CDR3 loop reads CASPPLAESTDTQYF. DNA for the CDR3: TGTGCCAGCCCTCCCTTGGCGGAGAGCACAGATACGCAGTATTTT.

The chain is built from TRBV29-1 and TRBJ2-5; no definite D call. The germline V gene encodes CDR1 SQVTM and CDR2 ANQGSEA. The V and J ends lost 1 base and 5 bases respectively, with 11 bases between them. The CDR3 consists of 13 residues. As DNA, the CDR3 is TGCAGCGTTGAAGTTTTAGCTCGGGAGACCCAGTACTTC. Translating it yields CSVEVLARETQYF.

This clonotype was seen only once. This sequence joins TRBV2 and TRBJ2-7; no reliable D call. This CDR3 contains 12 residues. The ends were cut back, 7 bases at V and 9 bases at J, with 16 bases in the middle. CDR1 SNHLY and CDR2 FYNNEI come from the germline V gene. In DNA form, the CDR3 reads TGTGCCAGCAATCAGAACAGCCCAGCGCAGTACTTC. Protein sequence: CASNQNSPAQYF.

V usage is TRBV11-3 and J usage is TRBJ2-7, with D perhaps TRBD1 or TRBD2 (5 bases each). The length of the CDR3 is 16 residues. Germline CDR1 reads SGHNT; CDR2 reads YENEEA. With 0 bases removed from V and 0 bases from J, the gap between germline ends came to 12 bases. The CDR3 here is CASSLDSGGHSYEQYF. In nucleotides, the CDR3 is TGTGCCAGCAGCTTAGATAGTGGGGGTCACTCCTACGAGCAGTACTTC.

This rearrangement joins TRBV29-1 to TRBJ2-1; 7 bases fit TRBD1. The CDR3 has 18 amino acids. Germline values: CDR1 SQVTM, CDR2 ANQGSEA. V shed 0 bases and J 7 bases; nucleotides not matched to a gene: 18. CDR3 sequence reads: CSVEDRGQTNRDANEQFF. As DNA, the CDR3 is TGCAGCGTTGAAGATAGGGGGCAGACGAACCGAGACGCGAATGAGCAGTTCTTC.

The rearrangement links TRBV2 to TRBJ1-2; D is undetermined. The V end was cut by 6 bases, the J end by 4 bases, with 6 bases between. The CDR3 contains 11 residues. Germline-derived CDR1 and CDR2 are SNHLY and FYNNEI. The CDR3 region has the DNA TGTGCCAGCAGGATCACCTATGGCTACACCTTC. Encoded protein: CASRITYGYTF.

This clonotype was found a few times. The chain is built from TRBV19 and TRBJ1-2; a weak D match, TRBD1 (5 bases). V shed 3 bases and J shed 7 bases, with 12 bases lying between them. This CDR3 is built from 13 residues. Per germline, CDR1 LNHDA and CDR2 SQIVND (reference sequence). This CDR3 is CASSIPGLSGYTF. The CDR3 nucleotides read TGTGCCAGTAGTATCCCGGGACTTTCTGGCTACACCTTC.

The chain is built from TRBV5-1 and TRBJ1-2; D may be TRBD1 (6 bases). The CDR3 is 16 amino acids. V was clipped by 0 bases and J by 7 bases, with 19 bases between them. The germline V gene has CDR1 SGHRS and CDR2 YFSETQ. DNA for the CDR3: TGCGCCAGCAGCTTGGTTCCGAGACAGGCCTTGAGTGGCTACACCTTC. It encodes CASSLVPRQALSGYTF.

Many counts were recorded for this clonotype. CDR3 nucleotide sequence: TGTGCCAGCCACACCCTCGGGGAGGGGTATGGCTACACCTTC. This codes for CASHTLGEGYGYTF. This chain connects TRBV7-2 to TRBJ1-2; D possibly corresponds to TRBD1 (5 bases). The CDR3 consists of 14 residues. Trimming pared 8 bases from V and 5 bases from J, leaving 18 bases between. Looked up from germline, CDR1 is SGHTA and CDR2 is FQGNSA.

This clonotype was found many times. The gene calls are TRBV7-6 and TRBJ2-3, with D hard to call. Germline V gene lookup returns CDR1 SGHVS and CDR2 FNYEAQ. This CDR3 contains 14 residues. Deletions cut 5 bases from V and 3 bases from J, with 12 bases between. The CDR3: CASSPWVGTDTQYF. The DNA of the CDR3 is TGTGCCAGCAGCCCCTGGGTGGGAACAGATACGCAGTATTTT.

This clonotype was seen ten or more times. The genes are TRBV7-2 and TRBJ1-6, with TRBD1 identical over 7 bases. CDR3 length equals 21 residues. The V gene's germline CDR1 is SGHTA and CDR2 FQGNSA. V lost 5 bases to trimming and J lost 1 base; unmatched junction nucleotides: 20. Here the CDR3 DNA reads TGTGCCAGCAGCCACGGGGTATGGGACAGCCCAGCCGGGTCCTATAATTCACCCCTCCACTTT. It codes for CASSHGVWDSPAGSYNSPLHF.

This clonotype was seen a handful of times. A read error may account for a junction end that differs from germline. The rearrangement links TRBV7-9 to TRBJ1-2; the match to TRBD1 covers 9 bases. This CDR3 is built from 16 residues. Per the germline V gene, CDR1 is SEHNR and CDR2 is FQNEAQ (reference sequence). The CDR3 loop is CASSSTLGTGHYSYTF. CDR3 in DNA: TGTGCCAGCAGCTCAACCCTCGGGACAGGGCACTATAGCTACACCTTC.

This clonotype was seen repeatedly, ten times or more. The chain links TRBV7-2 to TRBJ1-5, with TRBD1 matching 7 bases. This CDR3 spans 16 amino acids. The V gene end was trimmed by 5 bases and the J gene end by 0 bases; junction bases not matched to a gene: 7. The germline V gene encodes CDR1 SGHTA and CDR2 FQGNSA. CDR3 residues: CASSPQGGGSNQPQHF. Here the CDR3 DNA reads TGTGCCAGCAGCCCCCAGGGGGGGGGTAGCAATCAGCCCCAGCATTTT.

The J gene is TRBJ1-1, the V gene TRBV12-3 or TRBV12-4; perhaps TRBD1 as D (6 bases). This CDR3 comprises 13 residues. V was cut by 4 bases and J by 5 bases, with 11 bases left in between. This CDR3 reads CASSYREGTEAFF. The CDR3 DNA sequence: TGTGCCAGCAGTTACAGGGAAGGGACTGAAGCTTTCTTT.

This chain uses TRBV2 with TRBJ1-1, with 7 positions matching TRBD1. Germline loops: CDR1 SNHLY, CDR2 FYNNEI. The CDR3 has 15 residues. V trimming: 3 bases; J trimming: 3 bases; junction bases outside the gene matches: 7. CDR3 residues: CASSDRQGGHTEAFF. CDR3 sequence (DNA): TGTGCCAGCAGTGATAGACAGGGAGGGCACACTGAAGCTTTCTTT.

The table lists this clonotype with a few counts. The chain joins TRBV20-1 to TRBJ2-3; 10 nucleotides align to TRBD2. The germline gives CDR1 DFQATT, CDR2 SNEGSKA (reference sequence). The CDR3 runs to 13 residues. CDR3 protein: CSTGTSGTDTQYF. The CDR3 region has the DNA TGCAGCACCGGGACTAGCGGCACAGATACGCAGTATTTT.

This chain uses TRBV5-6 with TRBJ2-1, with 7 bases that match TRBD1. The length of the CDR3 is 14 residues. With V trimmed by 5 bases and J by 6 bases, 8 bases remained unmatched. CDR1 and CDR2 from the germline V gene are SGHDT and YYEEEE. The CDR3, as DNA: TGTGCCAGCAGGTACAGGGGTTTAGGCAATGAGCAGTTCTTC. Translated, it gives CASRYRGLGNEQFF.

CDR3 sequence: CASGQKTSYNEQFF. CDR3 DNA: TGTGCCAGCGGACAGAAAACCTCCTACAATGAGCAGTTCTTC. The chain recombines TRBV2 with TRBJ2-1, with D possibly TRBD1 on 6 matching bases. The CDR3 runs 14 residues. Germline CDR1 reads SNHLY; CDR2 reads FYNNEI. Deletions cut 8 bases from V and 0 bases from J, with 11 bases between.